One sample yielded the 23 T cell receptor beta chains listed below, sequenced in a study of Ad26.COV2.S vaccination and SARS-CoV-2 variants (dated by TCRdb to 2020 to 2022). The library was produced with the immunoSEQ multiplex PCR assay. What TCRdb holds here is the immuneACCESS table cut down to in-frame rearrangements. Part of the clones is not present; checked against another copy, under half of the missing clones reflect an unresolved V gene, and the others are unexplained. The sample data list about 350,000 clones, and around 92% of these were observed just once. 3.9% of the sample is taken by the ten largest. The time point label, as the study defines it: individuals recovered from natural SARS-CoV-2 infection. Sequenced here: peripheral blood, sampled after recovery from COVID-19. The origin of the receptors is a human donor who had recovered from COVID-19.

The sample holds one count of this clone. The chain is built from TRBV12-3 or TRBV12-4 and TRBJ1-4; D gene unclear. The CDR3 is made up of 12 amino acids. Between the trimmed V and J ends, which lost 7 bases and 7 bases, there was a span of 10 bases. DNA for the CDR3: TGTGCCAGCACCTGGCGGGGTGAAAAACTGTTTTTT. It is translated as CASTWRGEKLFF.

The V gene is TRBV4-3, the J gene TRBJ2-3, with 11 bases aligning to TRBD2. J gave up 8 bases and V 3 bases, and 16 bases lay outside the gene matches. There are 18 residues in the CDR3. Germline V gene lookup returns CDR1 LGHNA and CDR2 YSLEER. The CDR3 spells CASSHSFGTSGSRVTQYF. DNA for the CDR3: TGCGCCAGCAGCCACTCCTTTGGGACTAGCGGCTCAAGGGTTACGCAGTATTTT.

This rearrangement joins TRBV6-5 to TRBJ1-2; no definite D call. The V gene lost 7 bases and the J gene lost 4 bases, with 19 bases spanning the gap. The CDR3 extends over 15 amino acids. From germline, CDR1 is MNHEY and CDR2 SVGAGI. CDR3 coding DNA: TGTGCCAGCATACCAGTACACACAAGCCCCTATGGCTACACCTTC. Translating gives CASIPVHTSPYGYTF.

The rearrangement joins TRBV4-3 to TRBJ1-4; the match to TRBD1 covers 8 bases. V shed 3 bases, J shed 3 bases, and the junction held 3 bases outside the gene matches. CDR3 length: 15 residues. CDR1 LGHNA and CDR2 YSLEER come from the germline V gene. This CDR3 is CASSHDRGANEKLFF. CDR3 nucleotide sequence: TGCGCCAGCAGCCATGACAGGGGTGCTAATGAAAAACTGTTTTTT.

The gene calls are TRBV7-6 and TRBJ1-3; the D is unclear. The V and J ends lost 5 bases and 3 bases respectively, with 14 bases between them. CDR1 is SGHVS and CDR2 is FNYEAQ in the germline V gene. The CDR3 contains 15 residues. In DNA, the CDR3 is TGTGCCAGCAGCACCACAGCGAGCTATGGAAACACCATATATTTT. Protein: CASSTTASYGNTIYF.

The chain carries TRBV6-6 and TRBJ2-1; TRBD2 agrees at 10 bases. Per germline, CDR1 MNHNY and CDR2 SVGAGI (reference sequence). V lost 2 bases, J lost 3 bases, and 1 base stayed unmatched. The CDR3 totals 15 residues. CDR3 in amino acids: CASSYTSGNYNEQFF. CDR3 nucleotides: TGTGCCAGCAGTTACACTAGCGGGAACTACAATGAGCAGTTCTTC.

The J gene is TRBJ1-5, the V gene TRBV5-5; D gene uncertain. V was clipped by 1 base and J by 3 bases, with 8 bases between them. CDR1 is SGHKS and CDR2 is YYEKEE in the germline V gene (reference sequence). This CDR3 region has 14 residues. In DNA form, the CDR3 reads TGTGCCAGCAGCTTGTTGGAGGACAATCAGCCCCAGCATTTT. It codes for CASSLLEDNQPQHF.

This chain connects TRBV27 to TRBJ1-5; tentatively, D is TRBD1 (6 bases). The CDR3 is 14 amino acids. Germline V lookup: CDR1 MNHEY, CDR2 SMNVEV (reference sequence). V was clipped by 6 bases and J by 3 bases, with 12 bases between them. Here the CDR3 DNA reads TGTGCCAGCAGCCTTGGGGGCCACAATCAGCCCCAGCATTTT. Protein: CASSLGGHNQPQHF.

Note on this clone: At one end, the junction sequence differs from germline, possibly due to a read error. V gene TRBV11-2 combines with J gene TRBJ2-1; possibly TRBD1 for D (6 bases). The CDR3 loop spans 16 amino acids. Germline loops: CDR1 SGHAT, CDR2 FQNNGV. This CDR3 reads CASSPQGLSSCNEQFF. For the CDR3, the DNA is TGTGCCAGCAGCCCGCAGGGGCTCAGCTCCTGCAATGAGCAGTTCTTC.

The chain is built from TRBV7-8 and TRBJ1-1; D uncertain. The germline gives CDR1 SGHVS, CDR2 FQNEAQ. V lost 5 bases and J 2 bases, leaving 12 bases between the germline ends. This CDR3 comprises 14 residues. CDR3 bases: TGTGCCAGCAGCGTAAATGTTGGAAACACTGAAGCTTTCTTT. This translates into CASSVNVGNTEAFF.

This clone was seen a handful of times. The CDR3 reads CASSPSRDRVSYEQYF. The CDR3 DNA is TGCGCCAGCAGTCCTAGCCGGGACAGAGTCTCCTACGAGCAGTACTTC. The gene calls are TRBV10-1 and TRBJ2-7, with 7 bases lining up with TRBD1. The CDR3 runs to 16 residues. CDR1 and CDR2 (germline): WNHNN, SYGVQD (reference sequence). Losses at the gene ends were 5 bases for V and 0 bases for J; bases not matched to a gene: 10.

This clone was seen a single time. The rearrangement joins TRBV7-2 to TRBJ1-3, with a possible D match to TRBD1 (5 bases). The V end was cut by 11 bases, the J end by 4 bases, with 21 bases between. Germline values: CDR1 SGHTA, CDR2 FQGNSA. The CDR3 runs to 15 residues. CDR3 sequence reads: CAGNHIGTGGNTIYF. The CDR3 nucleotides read TGTGCCGGAAACCATATCGGGACGGGAGGAAACACCATATATTTT.

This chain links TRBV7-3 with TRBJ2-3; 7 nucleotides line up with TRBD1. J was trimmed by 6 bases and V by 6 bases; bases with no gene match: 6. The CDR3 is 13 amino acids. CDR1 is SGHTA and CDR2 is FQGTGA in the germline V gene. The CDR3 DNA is TGTGCCAGCAGACCAACAGGGGAGGATACGCAGTATTTT. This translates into CASRPTGEDTQYF. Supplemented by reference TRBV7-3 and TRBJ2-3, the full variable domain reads GAGVSQTPSNKVTEKGKYVELRCDPISGHTALYWYRQSLGQGPEFLIYFQGTGAADDSGLPNDRFFAVRPEGSVSTLKIQRTERGDSAVYLCASRPTGEDTQYFGPGTRLTVL.

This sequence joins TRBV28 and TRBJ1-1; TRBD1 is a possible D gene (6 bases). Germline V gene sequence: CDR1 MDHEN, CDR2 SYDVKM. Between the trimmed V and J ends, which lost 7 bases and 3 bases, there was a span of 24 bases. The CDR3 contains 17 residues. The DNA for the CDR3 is TGTGCCAGCACCCTTCGGACCGGCGGGGGCGTGGACACTGAAGCTTTCTTT. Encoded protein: CASTLRTGGGVDTEAFF.

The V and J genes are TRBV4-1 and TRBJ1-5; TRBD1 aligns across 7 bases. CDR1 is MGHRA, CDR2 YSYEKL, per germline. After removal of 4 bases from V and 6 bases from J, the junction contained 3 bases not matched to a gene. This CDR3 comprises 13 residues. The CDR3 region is CASSRDRVQPQHF. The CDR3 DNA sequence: TGCGCCAGCAGCCGAGACAGGGTTCAGCCCCAGCATTTT.

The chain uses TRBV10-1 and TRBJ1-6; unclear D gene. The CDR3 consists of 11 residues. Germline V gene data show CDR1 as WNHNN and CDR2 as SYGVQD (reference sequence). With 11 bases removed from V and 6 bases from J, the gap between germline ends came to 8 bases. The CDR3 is CAAPGNSPLHF. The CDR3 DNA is TGCGCCGCCCCCGGTAATTCACCCCTCCACTTT.

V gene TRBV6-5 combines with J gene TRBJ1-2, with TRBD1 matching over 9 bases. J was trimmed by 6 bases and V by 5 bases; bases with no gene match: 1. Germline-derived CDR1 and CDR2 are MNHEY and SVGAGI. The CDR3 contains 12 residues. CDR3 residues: CASSRTGDGYTF. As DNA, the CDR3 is TGTGCCAGCAGTCGGACAGGGGATGGCTACACCTTC.

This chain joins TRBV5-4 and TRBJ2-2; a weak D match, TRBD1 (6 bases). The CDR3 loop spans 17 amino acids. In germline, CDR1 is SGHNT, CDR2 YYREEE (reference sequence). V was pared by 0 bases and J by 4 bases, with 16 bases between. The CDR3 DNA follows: TGTGCCAGCAGCTTGGCCGGCAGGGGCGTGGGCACCGGGGAGCTGTTTTTT. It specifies CASSLAGRGVGTGELFF.

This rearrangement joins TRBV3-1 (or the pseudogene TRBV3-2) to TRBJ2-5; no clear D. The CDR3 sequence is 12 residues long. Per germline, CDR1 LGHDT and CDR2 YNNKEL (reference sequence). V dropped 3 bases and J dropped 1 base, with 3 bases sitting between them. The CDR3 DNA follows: TGTGCCAGCAGCCATCCCCAAGAGACCCAGTACTTC. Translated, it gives CASSHPQETQYF.

The CDR3 region is CASSLLLGRTDTQYF. DNA for the CDR3: TGTGCCAGCAGCTTACTTCTGGGCCGGACAGATACGCAGTATTTT. The V and J genes are TRBV11-2 and TRBJ2-3; D is ambiguous. Looked up from germline, CDR1 is SGHAT and CDR2 is FQNNGV. Trimming cost V 2 bases and J 3 bases, with 12 bases left between them. This CDR3 has 15 residues.

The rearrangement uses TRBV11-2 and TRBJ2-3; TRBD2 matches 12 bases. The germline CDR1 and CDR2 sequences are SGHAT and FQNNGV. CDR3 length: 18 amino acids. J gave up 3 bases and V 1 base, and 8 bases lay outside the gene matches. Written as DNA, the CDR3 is TGTGCCAGCAGCTTAGCCCCCCGGACTAGCGGGATTACAGATACGCAGTATTTT. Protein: CASSLAPRTSGITDTQYF.

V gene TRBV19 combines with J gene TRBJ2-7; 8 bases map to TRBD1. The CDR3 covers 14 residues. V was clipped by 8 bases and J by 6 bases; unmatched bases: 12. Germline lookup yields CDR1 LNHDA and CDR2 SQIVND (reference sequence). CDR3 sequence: CASSLVDRVSEQYF. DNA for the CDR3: TGTGCCAGTTCCCTAGTGGACAGGGTGAGCGAGCAGTACTTC.

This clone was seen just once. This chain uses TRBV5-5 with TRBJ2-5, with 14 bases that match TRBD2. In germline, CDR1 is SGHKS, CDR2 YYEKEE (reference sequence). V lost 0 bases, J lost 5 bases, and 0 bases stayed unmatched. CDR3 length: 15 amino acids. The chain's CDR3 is CASSLGTSGGETQYF. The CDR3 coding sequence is TGTGCCAGCAGCTTGGGGACTAGCGGGGGGGAGACCCAGTACTTC.